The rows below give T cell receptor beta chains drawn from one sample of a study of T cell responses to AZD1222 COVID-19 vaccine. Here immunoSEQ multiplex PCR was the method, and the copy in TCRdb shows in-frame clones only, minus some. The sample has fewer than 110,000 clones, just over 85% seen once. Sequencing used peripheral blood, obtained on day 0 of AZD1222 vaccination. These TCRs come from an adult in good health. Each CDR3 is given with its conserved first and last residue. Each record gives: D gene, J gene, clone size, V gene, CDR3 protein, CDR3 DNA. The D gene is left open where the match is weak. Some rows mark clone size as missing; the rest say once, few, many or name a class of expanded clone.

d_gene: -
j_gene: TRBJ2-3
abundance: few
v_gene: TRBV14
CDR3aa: CASSQGASGTDTQYF
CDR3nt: TGTGCCAGCAGCCAAGGGGCTAGCGGCACAGATACGCAGTATTTT

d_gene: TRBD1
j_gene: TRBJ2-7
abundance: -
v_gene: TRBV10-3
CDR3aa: CAITTGQGATGGEQYF
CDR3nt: TGTGCCATCACTACTGGACAGGGGGCAACGGGCGGCGAGCAGTACTTC

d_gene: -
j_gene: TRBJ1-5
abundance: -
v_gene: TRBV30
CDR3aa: CAWSRAELTDQPQHF
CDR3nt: TGTGCCTGGAGTAGGGCAGAATTAACAGATCAGCCCCAGCATTTT

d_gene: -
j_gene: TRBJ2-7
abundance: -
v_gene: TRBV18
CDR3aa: CASSRAGGDEQYF
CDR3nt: TGTGCCAGCTCACGGGCAGGGGGGGACGAGCAGTACTTC

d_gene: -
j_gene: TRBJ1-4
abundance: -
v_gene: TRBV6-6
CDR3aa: CASSYPGFEEKLFF
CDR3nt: TGTGCCAGCAGTTACCCCGGGTTCGAAGAAAAACTGTTTTTT

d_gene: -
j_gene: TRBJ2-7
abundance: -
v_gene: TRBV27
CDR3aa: CASSSPMRDGTLYGEYF
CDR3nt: TGTGCCAGCAGTTCCCCCATGCGGGACGGGACGTTATACGGGGAGTACTTC

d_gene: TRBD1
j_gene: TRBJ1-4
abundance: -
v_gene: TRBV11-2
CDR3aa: CASSLDWTDRETNEKLFF
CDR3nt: TGTGCCAGCAGCTTAGATTGGACGGACAGGGAAACTAATGAAAAACTGTTTTTT

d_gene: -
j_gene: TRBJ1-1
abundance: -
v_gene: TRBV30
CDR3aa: CAWSVLRLNTEAFF
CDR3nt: TGTGCCTGGAGTGTACTAAGATTGAACACTGAAGCTTTCTTT

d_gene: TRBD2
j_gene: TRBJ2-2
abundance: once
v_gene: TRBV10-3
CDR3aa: CAISETSGSVTGELFF
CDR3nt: TGTGCCATCAGTGAAACTAGCGGGAGTGTTACCGGGGAGCTGTTTTTT

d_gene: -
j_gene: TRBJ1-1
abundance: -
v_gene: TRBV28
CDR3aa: CASRAGPSNTEAFF
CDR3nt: TGTGCCAGCAGAGCAGGGCCTTCGAACACTGAAGCTTTCTTT

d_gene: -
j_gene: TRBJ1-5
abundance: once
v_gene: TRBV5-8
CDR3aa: CASSPTREGNQPQHF
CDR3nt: TGTGCCAGCAGCCCTACAAGGGAGGGCAATCAGCCCCAGCATTTT

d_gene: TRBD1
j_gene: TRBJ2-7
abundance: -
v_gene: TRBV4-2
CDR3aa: CASSQGQGAFPYEQYF
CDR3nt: TGTGCCAGCAGCCAGGGACAGGGGGCCTTTCCCTACGAGCAGTACTTC

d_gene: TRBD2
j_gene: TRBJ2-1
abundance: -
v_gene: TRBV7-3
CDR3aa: CASTPGQGTFPGLAGSYNEQFF
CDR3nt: TGTGCCAGCACACCGGGACAGGGGACTTTCCCGGGACTAGCGGGATCCTACAATGAGCAGTTCTTC

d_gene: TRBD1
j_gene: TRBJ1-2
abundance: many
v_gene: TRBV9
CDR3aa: CASSVAQGGAYGYTF
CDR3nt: TGTGCCAGCAGCGTAGCTCAGGGGGGGGCCTATGGCTACACCTTC

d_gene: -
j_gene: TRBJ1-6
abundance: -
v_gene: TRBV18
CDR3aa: CASSPGRGSPLHF
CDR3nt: TGTGCCAGCTCACCGGGGAGGGGTTCACCCCTCCACTTT

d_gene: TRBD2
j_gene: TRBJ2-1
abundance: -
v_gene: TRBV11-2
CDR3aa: CASSLSGRNNEQFF
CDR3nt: TGTGCCAGCAGCCTTAGCGGGAGGAATAATGAGCAGTTCTTC

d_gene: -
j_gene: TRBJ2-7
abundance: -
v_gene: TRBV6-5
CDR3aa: CASSFSGTVPYEQYF
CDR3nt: TGTGCCAGCAGTTTCTCCGGGACGGTACCCTACGAGCAGTACTTC

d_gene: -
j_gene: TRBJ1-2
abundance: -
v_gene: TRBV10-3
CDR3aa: CAISRLGSGYTF
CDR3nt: TGTGCCATCAGTAGGCTAGGTTCTGGCTACACCTTC

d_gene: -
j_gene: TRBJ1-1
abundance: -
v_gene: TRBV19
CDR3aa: CASSIVQGNTEAFF
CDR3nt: TGTGCCAGTAGTATAGTCCAGGGGAACACTGAAGCTTTCTTT

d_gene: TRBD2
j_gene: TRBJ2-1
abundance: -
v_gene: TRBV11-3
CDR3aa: CASSLAGGVYNEQFF
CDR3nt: TGTGCCAGCAGCTTAGCCGGGGGGGTGTACAATGAGCAGTTCTTC

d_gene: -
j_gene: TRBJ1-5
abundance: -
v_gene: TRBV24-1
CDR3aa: CATSDFAGNQPQHF
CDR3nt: TGTGCCACCAGTGATTTCGCGGGCAATCAGCCCCAGCATTTT

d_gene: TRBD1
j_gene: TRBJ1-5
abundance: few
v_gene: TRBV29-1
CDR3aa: CSVLGTENQPQHF
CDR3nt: TGCAGCGTCCTGGGGACAGAGAATCAGCCCCAGCATTTT

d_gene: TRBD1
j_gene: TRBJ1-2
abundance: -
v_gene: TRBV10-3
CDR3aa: CAISEDRGAINYGYTF
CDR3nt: TGTGCCATCAGTGAGGACAGGGGAGCGATTAACTATGGCTACACCTTC